This entry lists 6 T cell receptor beta chains sequenced from one sample in a study of shared clonotypes between healthy human individuals. Produced via immunoSEQ multiplex PCR; TCRdb's table is partial and in-frame only. The table has roughly 86,000 clones, almost 70% seen once. The specimen sequenced was memory CD8+ T cells sorted from blood. Subset described: CD45RO+ cells pooled with CCR7-negative TemRA cells. The origin of the receptors is a man in his thirties or forties in good health.

The rearrangement uses TRBV7-6 and TRBJ2-7; D remains ambiguous. The CDR3 has 15 amino acids. The germline gives CDR1 SGHVS, CDR2 FNYEAQ. The V end was cut by 1 base, the J end by 2 bases, with 12 bases between. CDR3 amino acids: CASSLEGGTAYEQYF. The DNA of the CDR3 is TGTGCCAGCAGCTTAGAAGGCGGAACGGCCTACGAGCAGTACTTC.

This clone was recorded at least ten times. The chain recombines TRBV7-9 with TRBJ2-7; D is unresolved. Germline-derived CDR1 and CDR2 are SEHNR and FQNEAQ (reference sequence). Trimming shortened V by 4 bases and J by 2 bases, and 12 bases separated the two germline ends. The length of the CDR3 is 14 residues. The CDR3 nucleotides are TGTGCCAGCAGCTCTCCGAGCTCTCCCTACGAGCAGTACTTC. This codes for CASSSPSSPYEQYF.

The chain has TRBV9 and TRBJ2-5; 14 nucleotides line up with TRBD2. There are 15 residues in the CDR3. V lost 5 bases to trimming and J lost 5 bases; unmatched junction nucleotides: 5. Germline-derived CDR1 and CDR2 are SGDLS and YYNGEE. The CDR3 sequence: CASRGTSGRLETQYF. In nucleotides, the CDR3 is TGTGCCAGCAGAGGGACTAGCGGGAGACTGGAGACCCAGTACTTC.

The rearrangement uses TRBV7-2 and TRBJ2-1, with D unclear. The CDR3 has 16 amino acids. The V gene lost 5 bases and the J gene lost 1 base, with 15 bases spanning the gap. Germline-derived CDR1 and CDR2 are SGHTA and FQGNSA. CDR3: CASSQERTQSYNEQFF. CDR3 DNA sequence: TGTGCCAGCAGCCAAGAACGTACCCAGTCCTACAATGAGCAGTTCTTC.

The chain joins TRBV28 to TRBJ1-5, with D unclear. This CDR3 is 17 amino acids long. Trimming removed 5 bases at V and 3 bases at J, with 20 bases between. From germline, CDR1 is MDHEN and CDR2 SYDVKM. The CDR3 DNA sequence: TGTGCCAGCAGTATTGGTGGAGGGCTTAGTTTCAATCAGCCCCAGCATTTT. It translates to CASSIGGGLSFNQPQHF.

The V call is TRBV25-1, the J call TRBJ1-1; TRBD1 is a possible D gene (6 bases). Germline CDR1 reads MGHDK; CDR2 reads SYGVNS. This CDR3 contains 15 residues. V lost 2 bases, J lost 2 bases, and 12 bases lay in between. CDR3 nucleotides: TGTGCCAGCAGTGAACCCACAGGGATCAACACTGAAGCTTTCTTT. This gives the protein CASSEPTGINTEAFF.